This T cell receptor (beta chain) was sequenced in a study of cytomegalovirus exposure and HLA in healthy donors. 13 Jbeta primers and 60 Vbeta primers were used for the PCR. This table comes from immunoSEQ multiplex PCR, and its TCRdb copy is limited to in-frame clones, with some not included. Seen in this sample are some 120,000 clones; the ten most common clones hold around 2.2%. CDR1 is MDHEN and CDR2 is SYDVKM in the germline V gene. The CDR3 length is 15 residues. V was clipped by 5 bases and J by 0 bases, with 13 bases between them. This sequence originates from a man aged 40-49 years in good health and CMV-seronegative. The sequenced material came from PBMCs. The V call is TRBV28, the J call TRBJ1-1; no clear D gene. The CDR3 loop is CASSGQTLLNTEAFF. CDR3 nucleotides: TGTGCCAGCAGTGGGCAGACACTCTTGAACACTGAAGCTTTCTTT.